A single sample is the source of the 32 T cell receptor beta chains below, sequenced in a study of CD8 T cells in ankylosing spondylitis. TCRdb redid the calling of the 5' RACE reads with MiXCR, one entry per CDR3 protein. This sample carries fewer than 200,000 distinct CDR3 sequences, about 20% of them seen once, and the ten largest clones take around 4%. The sequenced sample consisted of blood, either unsorted or a sorted T cell fraction (not recorded which). The receptors originated from a male donor between 5 and 29 years old with ankylosing spondylitis or in good health (not recorded which).

This clonotype was counted many times. The CDR3 sequence: CSARGGRGDTQYF. CDR3 nucleotides: TGCAGTGCTAGAGGGGGGAGGGGTGATACGCAGTATTTT. The V gene is TRBV20-1, the J gene TRBJ2-3; 7 bases match TRBD2. The CDR3 extends over 13 amino acids. J lost 6 bases, V lost 1 base, and 4 bases had no gene match. From germline, CDR1 is DFQATT and CDR2 SNEGSKA (reference sequence).

This clonotype was seen repeatedly, ten times or more. CDR3 amino acids: CASSSGATDTQYF. In nucleotides, the CDR3 is TGTGCCAGTAGTTCGGGGGCCACAGATACGCAGTATTTT. This chain joins TRBV19 and TRBJ2-3; D assignment may be TRBD1 or TRBD2 (6 bases each). There are 13 residues in the CDR3. The ends were cut back, 5 bases at V and 2 bases at J, with 8 bases in the middle. Germline assignment: CDR1 LNHDA and CDR2 SQIVND (reference sequence).

The table lists this clonotype with a few counts. CDR3 nucleotides: TGCAGCGTTGAAAGGGACAGCACCGGGGAGCTGTTTTTT. This translates into CSVERDSTGELFF. The V and J genes are TRBV29-1 and TRBJ2-2; 7 positions agree with TRBD1. CDR3 length: 13 residues. The ends lost 2 bases at V and 4 bases at J; junction bases unmatched: 1. Per the germline V gene, CDR1 is SQVTM and CDR2 is ANQGSEA.

This clonotype was detected ten times or more. The chain carries TRBV12-3 or TRBV12-4 and TRBJ1-1; D is unresolved. There are 11 residues in the CDR3. Trimming left V 3 bases short and J 9 bases short, with 8 bases between. The CDR3 loop is CASSFSHKAFF. The CDR3 DNA follows: TGTGCCAGCAGTTTTAGTCATAAAGCTTTCTTT.

This sequence joins TRBV18 and TRBJ2-1; the D gene is possibly TRBD2 (5 bases). CDR1 is KGHSH and CDR2 is LQKENI in the germline V gene. The CDR3 length is 13 residues. Trimming left V 2 bases short and J 6 bases short, with 8 bases between. CDR3 region: CASSPKDFNEQFF. DNA for the CDR3: TGTGCCAGCTCACCAAAGGACTTCAATGAGCAGTTCTTC. Combining the CDR3 with reference TRBV18 and TRBJ2-1 gives the whole variable domain NAGVMQNPRHLVRRRGQEARLRCSPMKGHSHVYWYRQLPEEGLKFMVYLQKENIIDESGMPKERFSAEFPKEGPSILRIQQVVRGDSAAYFCASSPKDFNEQFFGPGTRLTVL.

This clonotype was found many times. This chain links TRBV4-2 with TRBJ2-3, with D perhaps matching TRBD2 (7 bases). Germline lookup yields CDR1 LGHNA and CDR2 YNFKEQ. This CDR3 has 17 amino acids. Trimming stripped 3 bases from V and 6 bases from J, with 22 bases between. The CDR3 loop is CASSHEGGRPQADTQYF. The CDR3 nucleotides are TGTGCCAGCAGCCATGAGGGGGGGCGGCCACAAGCGGATACGCAGTATTTT.

This clonotype was observed at least ten times. V gene TRBV12-3 or TRBV12-4 combines with J gene TRBJ2-1; maybe TRBD1 (5 bases). Trimming took 5 bases from V and 6 from J, leaving 11 bases between them. This CDR3 has 13 residues. The DNA of the CDR3 is TGTGCCAGCAGTAGAGACAGACCCAATGAGCAGTTCTTC. The encoded protein is CASSRDRPNEQFF.

This clonotype has a handful of counts. This CDR3 is CASSSTRTSGEETQYF. The CDR3 coding sequence is TGTGCCAGCAGCTCAACCCGGACTAGCGGGGAAGAGACCCAGTACTTC. This chain uses TRBV11-2 with TRBJ2-5; 12 bases are a match to TRBD2. Germline assignment: CDR1 SGHAT and CDR2 FQNNGV. J gave up 3 bases and V 4 bases, and 6 bases lay outside the gene matches. The CDR3 consists of 16 residues.

The V gene is TRBV27, the J gene TRBJ2-7; no clear D. The V gene's germline CDR1 is MNHEY and CDR2 SMNVEV (reference sequence). CDR3 size: 15 residues. Deletions cut 0 bases from V and 2 bases from J, with 11 bases between. The DNA for the CDR3 is TGTGCCAGCAGTTTATCGCCGAACAGAGCCTACGAGCAGTACTTC. Its translation: CASSLSPNRAYEQYF.

This chain uses TRBV20-1 with TRBJ2-5; D is possibly TRBD2 (6 bases). The CDR3 sequence is 12 residues long. Trimming took 3 bases from V and 5 from J, leaving 10 bases between them. Germline values: CDR1 DFQATT, CDR2 SNEGSKA (reference sequence). The CDR3 protein is CSASYSGETQYF. CDR3 nucleotides: TGCAGTGCTAGTTATAGCGGTGAGACCCAGTACTTC.

This clonotype was found many times. The chain links TRBV11-2 to TRBJ2-4; D unresolved. V was clipped by 3 bases and J by 3 bases, with 15 bases between them. Per the germline V gene, CDR1 is SGHAT and CDR2 is FQNNGV. The CDR3 contains 16 residues. DNA for the CDR3: TGTGCCAGCAGCTTCGTCCCGGTGGCTAGCAAAAACATTCAGTACTTC. As protein: CASSFVPVASKNIQYF. Looking up the rest from reference TRBV11-2 and TRBJ2-4 gives the full variable domain: EAGVAQSPRYKIIEKRQSVAFWCNPISGHATLYWYQQILGQGPKLLIQFQNNGVVDDSQLPKDRFSAERLKGVDSTLKIQPAKLEDSAVYLCASSFVPVASKNIQYFGAGTRLSVL.

The V call is TRBV25-1, the J call TRBJ1-5; D not resolved. Germline-derived CDR1 and CDR2 are MGHDK and SYGVNS. Trimming stripped 4 bases from V and 3 bases from J, with 10 bases between. The CDR3 is 14 amino acids. CDR3: CASSGPGDNQPQHF. CDR3 coding DNA: TGTGCCAGCAGTGGGCCCGGGGACAATCAGCCCCAGCATTTT.

This clonotype appeared many times. The chain uses TRBV7-2 and TRBJ2-2, with a weak D call TRBD2 (5 bases). CDR1 and CDR2 (germline): SGHTA, FQGNSA. V was trimmed by 5 bases and J by 5 bases, leaving 15 bases between them. This CDR3 is 15 amino acids long. CDR3 bases: TGTGCCAGCAGCCCCCGTTCTAGCTTGACCGGGGAGCTGTTTTTT. The encoded protein is CASSPRSSLTGELFF. The complete variable domain, with remaining parts taken from reference TRBV7-2 and TRBJ2-2, reads GAGVSQSPSNKVTEKGKDVELRCDPISGHTALYWYRQSLGQGLEFLIYFQGNSAPDKSGLPSDRFSAERTGGSVSTLTIQRTQQEDSAVYLCASSPRSSLTGELFFGEGSRLTVL.

The chain recombines TRBV6-5 with TRBJ2-7; possible D gene TRBD1, 6 bases. CDR1 MNHEY and CDR2 SVGAGI come from the germline V gene. The CDR3 spans 13 residues. V lost 0 bases to trimming and J lost 3 bases, with 6 bases between them. The CDR3 DNA is TGTGCCAGCAGTTACTCGGGACACTACGAGCAGTACTTC. Translation gives CASSYSGHYEQYF.

This chain links TRBV7-3 with TRBJ2-1; D remains ambiguous. Germline-derived CDR1 and CDR2 are SGHTA and FQGTGA. Between the trimmed V and J ends, which lost 3 bases and 2 bases, there was a span of 8 bases. The CDR3 is made up of 14 amino acids. The CDR3 spells CASSLQNTYNEQFF. The CDR3 DNA sequence: TGTGCCAGCAGCTTGCAGAACACCTACAATGAGCAGTTCTTC.

This clonotype was counted many times. The chain recombines TRBV29-1 with TRBJ2-5; TRBD1 is a possible D gene (6 bases). The CDR3 covers 14 residues. The V end lost 3 bases, the J end lost 1 base, and 12 bases lay between the germline ends. Germline CDR1 reads SQVTM; CDR2 reads ANQGSEA. CDR3 loop: CSVDLGQTQETQYF. The CDR3 DNA reads as TGCAGCGTTGACCTCGGACAGACCCAAGAGACCCAGTACTTC.

The rearrangement uses TRBV29-1 and TRBJ2-3; 11 positions agree with TRBD1. Germline CDR1 SQVTM, CDR2 ANQGSEA. This CDR3 comprises 14 residues. The CDR3 spells CSSRQDRGLDTQYF. CDR3 sequence (DNA): TGCAGTTCAAGGCAGGACAGGGGGCTAGATACGCAGTATTTT.

The chain employs TRBV2 and TRBJ2-1; TRBD2 matches 11 bases. Trimming took 3 bases from V and 7 from J; bases not matched to a gene: 2. Per germline, CDR1 SNHLY and CDR2 FYNNEI. There are 14 residues in the CDR3. DNA of the CDR3: TGTGCCAGCAGTGAGCGGACTAGCGGGAATGAGCAGTTCTTC. Amino acid sequence: CASSERTSGNEQFF.

This clonotype has a count of ten or more. The rearrangement links TRBV12-3 or TRBV12-4 to TRBJ2-7; TRBD2 agrees at 13 bases. Unmatched junction bases numbered 7, after V lost 11 bases and J lost 12 bases. This CDR3 has 11 amino acids. This CDR3 reads CAVTLAGGVYF. Written as DNA, the CDR3 is TGTGCCGTCACACTAGCGGGAGGGGTGTACTTC.

The V gene is TRBV4-2, the J gene TRBJ2-6; D is unresolved. CDR1 is LGHNA and CDR2 is YNFKEQ in the germline V gene. CDR3 length: 17 amino acids. V lost 0 bases and J lost 0, with 9 bases in between. The CDR3 loop reads CASSQDYPSSGANVLTF. The CDR3 nucleotides are TGTGCCAGCAGCCAAGACTACCCCAGCTCTGGGGCCAACGTCCTGACTTTC.

This clonotype was counted at least ten times. The chain links TRBV20-1 to TRBJ2-2; no firm D call. The V and J ends lost 2 bases and 3 bases respectively, with 7 bases between them. There are 13 residues in the CDR3. Germline-derived CDR1 and CDR2 are DFQATT and SNEGSKA (reference sequence). The CDR3: CSARSPHTGELFF. The CDR3 DNA sequence: TGCAGTGCTAGATCCCCTCACACCGGGGAGCTGTTTTTT.

This clonotype has ten or more counts. The V and J genes are TRBV20-1 and TRBJ1-1, with 8 bases matching TRBD1. After removal of 5 bases from V and 2 bases from J, the junction contained 7 bases not matched to a gene. The CDR3 loop spans 14 amino acids. CDR1 is DFQATT, CDR2 SNEGSKA, per germline (reference sequence). The CDR3 loop is CSAFQGAPNTEAFF. DNA of the CDR3: TGCAGTGCTTTCCAGGGGGCGCCTAACACTGAAGCTTTCTTT.

This clonotype has ten or more counts. V is TRBV14 and J is TRBJ2-1; possibly TRBD1 for D (6 bases). The CDR3 has 19 amino acids. Germline V gene sequence: CDR1 SGHDN, CDR2 FVKESK. Trimming cost V 4 bases and J 4 bases, with 26 bases left between them. CDR3 DNA sequence: TGTGCCAGCAGCCGAGTGAATCCAGCAGGGGCAGCACCATACAATGAGCAGTTCTTC. This sequence encodes CASSRVNPAGAAPYNEQFF.

The chain employs TRBV27 and TRBJ1-5; no clear D. This CDR3 contains 13 residues. The germline V gene encodes CDR1 MNHEY and CDR2 SMNVEV (reference sequence). V lost 3 bases, J lost 5 bases, and 8 bases lay in between. The CDR3 DNA reads as TGTGCCAGCAGTTTCGGCCGGGATCAGCCCCAGCATTTT. Translated, it gives CASSFGRDQPQHF.

This clonotype was seen at least ten times. The chain recombines TRBV5-5 with TRBJ2-5; D not certain. CDR3 size: 13 residues. Per germline, CDR1 SGHKS and CDR2 YYEKEE (reference sequence). Trimming pared 2 bases from V and 5 bases from J, leaving 10 bases between. CDR3 DNA: TGTGCCAGCAGCTTTGGACGGGCGGAGACCCAGTACTTC. The encoded protein is CASSFGRAETQYF.

This clonotype came up many times. The V gene is TRBV7-8, the J gene TRBJ2-5; D is tentatively TRBD1 or TRBD2 (6 bases each). Trimming cost V 5 bases and J 5 bases, with 15 bases left between them. This CDR3 spans 14 amino acids. Per the germline V gene, CDR1 is SGHVS and CDR2 is FQNEAQ. This CDR3 reads CASSVGRGRETQYF. CDR3 DNA: TGTGCCAGCAGCGTAGGCCGGGGGCGGGAGACCCAGTACTTC. Filled out from reference TRBV7-8 and TRBJ2-5, the complete variable domain reads GAGVSQSPRYKVAKRGQDVALRCDPISGHVSLFWYQQALGQGPEFLTYFQNEAQLDKSGLPSDRFFAERPEGSVSTLKIQRTQQEDSAVYLCASSVGRGRETQYFGPGTRLLVL.

The chain employs TRBV29-1 and TRBJ2-4, with D possibly TRBD1 on 6 matching bases. This CDR3 spans 14 amino acids. CDR1 and CDR2 from the germline V gene are SQVTM and ANQGSEA. V was trimmed by 3 bases and J by 0 bases, leaving 9 bases between them. The CDR3: CSVETGIAKNIQYF. Written as DNA, the CDR3 is TGCAGCGTTGAGACAGGCATAGCCAAAAACATTCAGTACTTC.

The table lists this clonotype with many counts. This sequence joins TRBV5-5 and TRBJ1-2; D is possibly TRBD1 (5 bases). Germline V CDR1 and CDR2: SGHKS, YYEKEE (reference sequence). Trimming stripped 2 bases from V and 2 bases from J, with 7 bases between. This CDR3 has 13 amino acids. CDR3 bases: TGTGCCAGCAGCTTCCGACAGAACTATGGCTACACCTTC. This translates into CASSFRQNYGYTF.

This clonotype was recorded many times. The CDR3 DNA sequence: TGCAGCGTAGCTGGTCTAAGCGGGAGTAACGCCGGGGAGCTGTTTTTT. It translates to CSVAGLSGSNAGELFF. The V gene is TRBV29-1, the J gene TRBJ2-2, with 8 bases that match TRBD2. Looked up from germline, CDR1 is SQVTM and CDR2 is ANQGSEA. The V gene end was trimmed by 6 bases and the J gene end by 6 bases; junction bases not matched to a gene: 15. The CDR3 extends over 16 amino acids.

This sequence joins TRBV4-2 and TRBJ2-1; 8 bases match TRBD2. The CDR3 is made up of 16 amino acids. Germline trimming cut 1 base from V and 3 bases from J; bases unmatched to any gene: 5. From germline, CDR1 is LGHNA and CDR2 YNFKEQ. The CDR3 here is CASSQGTSSIYNEQFF. CDR3 bases: TGTGCCAGCAGCCAAGGGACTAGCAGTATCTACAATGAGCAGTTCTTC.

This clonotype was recorded a few times. The rearrangement links TRBV11-2 to TRBJ1-5; D might be TRBD1 (5 bases). The V gene lost 4 bases and the J gene lost 16 bases, with 17 bases spanning the gap. The CDR3 has 12 amino acids. CDR1 and CDR2 from the germline V gene are SGHAT and FQNNGV. The CDR3 DNA sequence: TGTGCCAGCAGCTCTTGGGGCGGAAAGGAACATTTT. Translated, it gives CASSSWGGKEHF.

This clonotype was seen at least ten times. This sequence joins TRBV7-9 and TRBJ2-1; 10 nucleotides agree with TRBD1. This CDR3 spans 15 amino acids. From germline, CDR1 is SEHNR and CDR2 FQNEAQ (reference sequence). Trimming cost V 1 base and J 5 bases; bases outside gene matches: 2. The DNA for the CDR3 is TGTGCCAGCAGCTTAGGACAGGGGGCGAACAATGAGCAGTTCTTC. Amino acid sequence: CASSLGQGANNEQFF.